The clone carrying this TCR beta chain has a count of ten or more. Its target is not known. Time point indicated: newly diagnosed GD, antithyroid drugs for less than 3 months. There was RNA extracted from PBMCs, and the TCR library was made from it. From an endocrinology department in Xi'an, China, came the patients. This entry comes from a study of regulatory T cells in long-lasting Graves disease. Researchers made TCR beta libraries by using iRepertoire HTBI primers and running Arm-PCR on CDR3 regions. Using its own MiXCR run on the multiplex PCR reads, TCRdb lists one record per CDR3 protein. The repertoire has fewer than 350,000 distinct CDR3 sequences, about a sixth of them found once; the top ten carry about 36%. The study, taken as a whole, reports: With under 3,500 shared public clonotypes, persistent patients exceeded new patients, who shared about a thousand.

This CDR3 comprises 13 residues. Trimming pared 5 bases from V and 1 base from J, leaving 9 bases between. The germline V gene has CDR1 DFQATT and CDR2 SNEGSKA (reference sequence). Specimen: peripheral blood mononuclear cells (PBMCs), collected at new diagnosis, from a patient treated with antithyroid drugs. The chain uses TRBV20-1 and TRBJ2-1; D perhaps matches TRBD2 (6 bases). This receptor was obtained from a female donor with Graves disease. CDR3 in DNA: TGCAGTGCTGAGGCGGGGTCCTACAATGAGCAGTTCTTC. The encoded protein is CSAEAGSYNEQFF.